This entry lists 13 T cell receptor beta chains sequenced from one sample in a study of T cells in Graves' hyperthyroidism and ophthalmopathy. The source material, RNA transcripts, was used to amplify TCR beta CDR3 regions. During a first-round RT-PCR of the TCR CDR3, the HTBI primer set was used. A single record per CDR3 protein comes from TCRdb applying MiXCR to the multiplex PCR reads. This sample yields approximately 420,000 distinct CDR3 sequences, of which roughly an eighth are seen a single time; about 4.9% belongs to the top ten. Material: blood. The receptor source for this set is a woman aged 18-29 years with Graves' hyperthyroidism.

In its sample, this clonotype was seen a few times. This clone may be a read error of a much larger clone one base away. The chain has TRBV18 and TRBJ2-1; D may be TRBD1 (6 bases). Germline CDR1 KGHSH, CDR2 LQKENI. This CDR3 is 16 amino acids long. The DNA of the CDR3 is TGTACCAGCTCACCACCGAGGGGGAGTAACTACAATGAGCAGTTCTTC. It is translated as CTSSPPRGSNYNEQFF.

In this sample, this clonotype turned up many times. V is TRBV5-1 and J is TRBJ2-6, with TRBD1 matching 7 bases. The germline gives CDR1 SGHRS, CDR2 YFSETQ. The CDR3 consists of 16 residues. With 3 bases clipped from V and 2 bases from J, the junction kept 5 bases outside the gene matches. CDR3 amino acids: CASSSFQGAGANVLTF. In DNA form, the CDR3 reads TGCGCCAGCAGCTCGTTCCAGGGGGCTGGGGCCAACGTCCTGACTTTC. Combining the CDR3 with reference TRBV5-1 and TRBJ2-6 gives the whole variable domain KAGVTQTPRYLIKTRGQQVTLSCSPISGHRSVSWYQQTPGQGLQFLFEYFSETQRNKGNFPGRFSGRQFSNSRSEMNVSTLELGDSALYLCASSSFQGAGANVLTFGAGSRLTVL.

This clonotype was detected ten times or more. A much more abundant neighbour one base away suggests this may be a read error. The J gene is TRBJ2-7, the V gene TRBV15, with D possibly being TRBD1 (6 bases). V gave up 0 bases and J gave up 2 bases, with 8 bases separating them. The CDR3 is made up of 14 amino acids. Germline-derived CDR1 and CDR2 are LNHNV and YYDKDF (reference sequence). CDR3 in DNA: TGTGCCACCAGCAGAGAACAGGGCCCCTACGAGCAGTACTTC. Translated: CATSREQGPYEQYF.

This clonotype appeared many times. The genes are TRBV28 and TRBJ2-7, with 9 bases that match TRBD1. Unmatched junction bases numbered 6, after V lost 3 bases and J lost 3 bases. Germline V CDR1 and CDR2: MDHEN, SYDVKM. The length of the CDR3 is 15 residues. The CDR3 DNA follows: TGTGCCAGCAGTTTCAGACAGGGGGTCCACTACGAGCAGTACTTC. It is translated as CASSFRQGVHYEQYF.

This clonotype was seen many times. The gene calls are TRBV6-7 and TRBJ2-7; no definite D call. TRBV6-7 qualifies as an ORF whose function is uncertain. V was pared by 2 bases and J by 4 bases, with 6 bases between. This CDR3 region has 12 residues. CDR3: CASSYTRYEQYF. The CDR3 DNA sequence: TGTGCCAGCAGTTACACCCGGTACGAGCAGTACTTC.

This clonotype was counted at least ten times. The rearrangement links TRBV5-1 to TRBJ2-2; 8 nucleotides line up with TRBD2. Germline V gives CDR1 SGHRS, CDR2 YFSETQ. After removal of 4 bases from V and 6 bases from J, the junction contained 8 bases not matched to a gene. The CDR3 is 15 residues long. CDR3 DNA: TGCGCCAGCAGCGGGGGGACTAGTACGCCCGGGGAGCTGTTTTTT. It specifies CASSGGTSTPGELFF.

On this clonotype: A much larger clone sits a single nucleotide away, making a read error possible. The chain employs TRBV28 and TRBJ2-5; the D is unclear. The J call is uncertain, as TRBJ2-1 better fits the DNA end. Germline loops: CDR1 MDHEN, CDR2 SYDVKM. The CDR3 sequence is 13 residues long. The CDR3 bases are TGTGCCAGCAGTGTTACGTACCAAGAGACCCAGTTCTTC. As protein: CASSVTYQETQFF.

The count of this clonotype is one. V is TRBV6-1 and J is TRBJ1-1; D might be TRBD1 (5 bases). This CDR3 is 15 amino acids long. Germline loops: CDR1 MNHNS, CDR2 SASEGT. With 0 bases removed from V and 1 base from J, the gap between germline ends came to 9 bases. This chain's CDR3 is CASSEAQGWNTEAFF. The CDR3, as DNA: TGTGCCAGCAGTGAAGCTCAGGGTTGGAACACTGAAGCTTTCTTT.

In its sample, this clonotype was seen a few times. The chain couples TRBV15 to TRBJ2-2, with D unresolved. CDR1 and CDR2 from the germline V gene are LNHNV and YYDKDF (reference sequence). The CDR3 contains 17 residues. The V end was cut by 0 bases, the J end by 5 bases, with 16 bases between. CDR3: CATSREVGKATTGELFF. The CDR3 DNA sequence: TGTGCCACCAGCAGAGAAGTAGGGAAGGCTACGACCGGGGAGCTGTTTTTT.

This clonotype was seen ten or more times. This chain links TRBV11-2 with TRBJ2-7; D may be TRBD2 (6 bases). Germline values: CDR1 SGHAT, CDR2 FQNNGV. This CDR3 comprises 13 residues. Trimming took off 7 bases at V and 3 bases at J, with 13 bases between the two ends. CDR3 amino acids: CASTIGGGYEQYF. The CDR3 region has the DNA TGTGCCAGCACCATTGGGGGAGGCTACGAGCAGTACTTC.

This chain links TRBV3-1 with TRBJ2-3; TRBD1 matches 10 bases. V was pared by 1 base and J by 3 bases, with 4 bases of the junction left unmatched. Germline CDR1 is LGHDT and CDR2 is YNNKEL (reference sequence). The CDR3 is 16 residues long. The CDR3 sequence: CASSQGDRGRTDTQYF. The DNA for the CDR3 is TGTGCCAGCAGCCAAGGGGACAGGGGAAGGACAGATACGCAGTATTTT.

In its sample, this clonotype was seen a few times. One end of the junction fails to match germline, which may point to a read error. This chain uses TRBV20-1 with TRBJ2-1, with D perhaps matching TRBD1 (6 bases). The CDR3 consists of 16 residues. In germline, CDR1 is DFQATT, CDR2 SNEGSKA (reference sequence). CDR3 DNA sequence: TGCAGTGCTAGAAACCCCACAGGGAACTCCAACAATGAGCAGTTCTTC. Protein product: CSARNPTGNSNNEQFF.

In its sample, this clonotype was seen many times. The chain's CDR3 is CASSLAGGMTDTQYF. The CDR3, as DNA: TGTGCCAGCAGCTTAGCGGGAGGGATGACAGATACGCAGTATTTT. J is TRBJ2-3 and V is TRBV7-9, with 7 bases aligning to TRBD2. This CDR3 has 15 amino acids. Trimming took 0 bases from V and 3 from J; bases not matched to a gene: 3. Germline values: CDR1 SEHNR, CDR2 FQNEAQ (reference sequence).